The rows below give T cell receptor beta chains drawn from one sample of a study of response to subunit inactivated influenza vaccine. TCRdb ran MiXCR on the RT-PCR reads and lists one entry per CDR3 protein. The sample contains hundreds of thousands of distinct CDR3 sequences, 16% of which appear only once. Sequenced material: CD4+ T cells sorted from PBMCs, taken roughly 24 months after vaccination. These receptors were obtained from a man aged 50-75 years who received an inactivated influenza vaccine. Both conserved end residues are part of each CDR3. D genes are given only for firm matches. Expanded clones get a size class; other rows say once, few or many, or leave the size out.

TRBJ2-1,NA,few,TRBV7-2,CASSFHGDKTPFF,TGTGCCAGCAGCTTCCACGGGGACAAAACCCCGTTCTTC
TRBJ2-3,NA,few,TRBV11-2,CASSNYVGDNTDTQYF,TGTGCCAGCAGCAATTACGTAGGGGACAACACAGATACGCAGTATTTT
TRBJ1-5,NA,few,TRBV7-2,CASSLGEGNQPQHF,TGTGCCAGCAGCTTAGGAGAAGGCAACCAGCCCCAGCATTTT
TRBJ2-5,NA,NA,TRBV4-1,CASSQVTFDRLQETQYF,TGCGCCAGCAGCCAAGTGACATTCGACAGGCTTCAAGAGACCCAGTACTTC
TRBJ1-1,NA,few,TRBV5-1,CASSLLGGLDTEAFF,TGCGCCAGCAGCTTGTTGGGAGGGTTGGACACTGAAGCTTTCTTT
TRBJ2-7,TRBD2,few,TRBV6-5,CASSYFSGEGEQYF,TGTGCCAGCAGTTACTTTTCCGGGGAGGGCGAGCAGTACTTC
TRBJ1-1,NA,many,TRBV11-1,CASSLGSTNTEAFF,TGTGCCAGCAGCTTAGGCAGCACGAACACTGAAGCTTTCTTT
TRBJ2-1,TRBD1,NA,TRBV11-3,CASSSGTAVHF,TGTGCCAGCAGCTCGGGGACAGCCGTCCACTTC
TRBJ2-4,NA,NA,TRBV5-1,CASSLSTENIQYF,TGCGCCAGCAGCTTGAGTACGGAAAACATTCAGTACTTC
TRBJ2-1,TRBD2,NA,TRBV20-1,CSASLGGVSNNEQFF,TGCAGTGCCTCTTTGGGGGGGGTGAGCAACAATGAGCAGTTCTTC
TRBJ2-1,TRBD1,NA,TRBV15,CATSRQGVSYNEQFF,TGTGCCACCAGCCGACAGGGGGTTTCCTACAATGAGCAGTTCTTC
TRBJ2-7,NA,many,TRBV28,CASSLGFYEQYF,TGCGCCAGCAGCTTGGGTTTCTACGAGCAGTACTTC
TRBJ1-1,NA,few,TRBV28,CASSLPRRGKETFF,TGTGCCAGCAGTTTGCCCCGCCGGGGGAAGGAAACTTTCTTT
TRBJ2-5,TRBD2,NA,TRBV19,CASSIRGGTSRQETQYF,TGTGCCAGTAGTATACGAGGGGGGACTAGTCGTCAAGAGACCCAGTACTTC
TRBJ2-1,NA,many,TRBV5-1,CASSDRGRSYNEQFF,TGCGCCAGCAGTGATCGGGGAAGGTCCTACAATGAGCAGTTCTTC
TRBJ2-1,TRBD2,few,TRBV15,CATSPSGAVYNEQFF,TGTGCCACCAGCCCTAGCGGGGCTGTTTACAATGAGCAGTTCTTC
TRBJ2-6,TRBD2,few,TRBV3-1,CASSQQPGLAGAGANVLTF,TGTGCCAGCAGCCAGCAACCGGGACTAGCGGGAGCTGGGGCCAACGTCCTGACTTTC
TRBJ1-5,NA,many,TRBV4-1,CASSLSPDGDQPQHF,TGCGCCAGCAGCCTCTCTCCGGACGGGGATCAGCCCCAGCATTTT
TRBJ2-7,NA,NA,TRBV12-3/TRBV12-4,CASRIAYHGEQYF,TGTGCCAGCAGGATCGCGTATCATGGCGAGCAGTACTTC
TRBJ1-1,TRBD1,NA,TRBV29-1,CSVTRGTGTNTEAFF,TGCAGCGTTACCAGGGGGACCGGAACGAACACTGAAGCTTTCTTT
TRBJ2-2,NA,many,TRBV5-1,CASSQVGPNTGELFF,TGCGCCAGCAGCCAGGTGGGACCAAACACCGGGGAGCTGTTTTTT
TRBJ2-4,TRBD1,NA,TRBV28,CASSFSLTGGLAKNIQYF,TGTGCCAGCAGTTTCTCCCTTACAGGGGGCCTAGCCAAAAACATTCAGTACTTC
TRBJ2-1,NA,NA,TRBV6-2/TRBV6-3,CASSYLRGHNEQFF,TGTGCCAGCAGTTACTTGCGGGGGCACAATGAGCAGTTCTTC
TRBJ2-2,TRBD1,NA,TRBV10-3,CAIRKTGWETWELFF,TGTGCCATCAGGAAGACAGGGTGGGAAACCTGGGAGCTGTTTTTT
TRBJ2-3,TRBD2,NA,TRBV10-3,CAISEILAGTDTQYF,TGTGCCATCAGTGAGATCCTAGCGGGAACCGATACGCAGTATTTT
TRBJ2-1,TRBD2,few,TRBV20-1,CSARDYRGGTYNEQFF,TGCAGTGCTAGAGATTATCGCGGGGGGACGTACAATGAGCAGTTCTTC
TRBJ2-1,TRBD2,NA,TRBV6-5,CASSYVGGGDNEQFF,TGTGCCAGCAGTTACGTTGGGGGGGGAGACAATGAGCAGTTCTTC
TRBJ1-1,NA,many,TRBV10-3,CAISVSTLGEAFF,TGTGCCATCAGTGTTTCCACCCTCGGAGAAGCTTTCTTT
TRBJ1-5,NA,few,TRBV5-1,CASSHVGDQPQHF,TGCGCCAGCAGCCACGTAGGGGATCAGCCCCAGCATTTT
TRBJ2-5,NA,NA,TRBV4-3,CASSQDFHGETQYF,TGCGCCAGCAGCCAAGATTTCCACGGGGAGACCCAGTACTTC
TRBJ2-1,NA,many,TRBV5-1,CASSLTGGNEQFF,TGTGCCAGCAGTTTAACAGGTGGCAATGAGCAGTTCTTC
TRBJ1-6,NA,many,TRBV25-1,CASSESPHSSPLHF,TGTGCCAGCAGTGAATCCCCCCATTCATCACCCCTCCACTTT
TRBJ1-1,NA,few,TRBV5-8,CASSLLRVRGTEAFF,TGTGCCAGCAGCTTGCTCCGGGTACGGGGCACTGAAGCTTTCTTT
TRBJ1-1,TRBD1,NA,TRBV6-1,CASSGRAGGAAETEAFF,TGTGCCAGCAGTGGCCGGGCAGGGGGCGCAGCGGAAACTGAAGCTTTCTTT
TRBJ1-1,NA,NA,TRBV2,CASMGHPNTEAFF,TGTGCCAGCATGGGACACCCGAACACTGAAGCTTTCTTT
TRBJ2-3,NA,NA,TRBV3-1,CASSQDESTQYF,TGTGCCAGCAGCCAAGATGAGTCTACGCAGTATTTT
TRBJ2-3,NA,few,TRBV9,CASSVGTPRGDTQYF,TGTGCCAGCAGCGTAGGGACTCCCCGAGGAGATACGCAGTATTTT
TRBJ2-1,TRBD2,few,TRBV12-3/TRBV12-4,CASTRTSGGNEQFF,TGTGCCAGCACCAGGACTAGCGGGGGGAATGAGCAGTTCTTC
TRBJ2-5,TRBD1,few,TRBV29-1,CSVERTGKETQYF,TGCAGCGTTGAGCGGACAGGAAAAGAGACCCAGTACTTC
TRBJ2-7,NA,NA,TRBV7-2,CASRLASTVSFYEQYF,TGTGCCAGCAGATTAGCGAGTACAGTATCCTTCTACGAGCAGTACTTC
TRBJ2-3,NA,NA,TRBV2,CASSERNFPGTDTQYF,TGTGCCAGCAGTGAAAGGAACTTCCCGGGCACAGATACGCAGTATTTT
TRBJ2-7,TRBD2,NA,TRBV5-1,CASSLALASGSYEQYF,TGCGCCAGCAGCTTGGCTTTGGCTAGCGGGAGCTACGAGCAGTACTTC
TRBJ1-6,TRBD1,NA,TRBV27,CATKAGTGSNSPLHF,TGTGCCACCAAGGCCGGGACAGGGTCTAATTCACCCCTCCACTTT
TRBJ2-7,TRBD1,NA,TRBV5-1,CASSSGTGRVYEQYF,TGCGCCAGCAGCTCCGGGACAGGGAGGGTGTACGAGCAGTACTTC
TRBJ2-7,TRBD1,many,TRBV12-3/TRBV12-4,CASSFGTGGYGQYF,TGTGCCAGCAGTTTTGGGACAGGGGGCTATGGGCAGTACTTC
TRBJ2-1,NA,NA,TRBV10-2,CASSDRDILVEQFF,TGCGCCAGCAGTGACCGGGACATCCTCGTGGAGCAGTTCTTC
TRBJ2-3,TRBD2,few,TRBV9,CASSVGLAENTDTQYF,TGTGCCAGCAGCGTCGGGCTAGCGGAAAACACAGATACGCAGTATTTT
TRBJ2-7,NA,NA,TRBV20-1,CSAPTQRYEQYF,TGCAGTGCTCCGACCCAGCGCTACGAGCAGTACTTC
TRBJ2-5,NA,few,TRBV5-1,CASSLNGAGETQYF,TGCGCCAGCAGCTTGAACGGGGCGGGAGAGACCCAGTACTTC
TRBJ1-4,NA,many,TRBV4-3,CASSQGTNEKLFF,TGTGCCAGCAGCCAGGGTACTAATGAAAAACTGTTTTTT
TRBJ2-2,NA,few,TRBV4-1,CASSQDTALRAGELFF,TGCGCCAGCAGCCAAGATACCGCGCTCCGGGCCGGGGAGCTGTTTTTT
TRBJ1-1,NA,many,TRBV5-1,CASSSQGLENTEAFF,TGCGCCAGCAGCTCACAGGGTCTGGAGAACACTGAAGCTTTCTTT
TRBJ1-1,NA,NA,TRBV5-1,CASSLSGSGNTEAFF,TGCGCCAGCAGCTTGTCCGGGAGCGGGAACACTGAAGCTTTCTTT
TRBJ2-3,NA,once,TRBV20-1,CSASGGDSTDTQYF,TGCAGTGCTAGCGGGGGGGACAGTACAGATACGCAGTATTTT
TRBJ2-7,NA,few,TRBV7-2,CASSPPYYEQYF,TGTGCCAGCAGCCCGCCTTATTACGAGCAGTACTTC